This T cell receptor beta chain was captured by sequencing in a study of identical twins (dated by TCRdb to the mid-2010s). Study-wide context: TCR alpha and beta repertoires from monozygotic twins, unrelated adults of various ages and cord blood were deep-sequenced to test whether fetal clonotypes persist. To rule out contamination, replicate twin experiments were performed at different times with different library preparation protocols.

Libraries were built with 5' RACE. Sequenced on an Illumina HiSeq 2000. Template switching added a universal primer binding site, and the final cDNA carried a unique molecular identifier that allowed TCR cDNA molecules to be counted accurately. Specific primers in the conserved constant-segment region were used to synthesize first-strand cDNA for the TCR alpha and beta chains. To control for contamination, every cDNA library was double barcoded, receiving both a SMART-Mk sample barcode and Illumina barcodes. TruSeq adapter sequences and Illumina sample barcodes were added in two successive PCR steps. TCR alpha and beta cDNA libraries were sequenced on the Illumina HiSeq platform with custom primers. The source study handled its data this way. MiGEC was used to process raw reads and extract unique molecular identifiers, and MiXCR was used to find CDR3 positions. For each individual, recombination models were inferred using an EM algorithm with the repgenHMM and IGoR tools. Shared clonotype analysis was performed with the tcR package in R, normalizing sharing by the product of cloneset sizes. Out-of-frame nonproductive sequences were analyzed to study raw recombination free of thymic and clonal selection effects. TCRdb took the public reads, trimmed them with fastp at Q25, ran MiXCR for clone calling and kept in-frame beta chains. Duplicate CDR3 protein sequences are folded into a single record with the most common DNA and genes. The V and J calls, along with clone size, are taken from TCRdb and not from the paper's own processing. This sample comprises just over 500,000 distinct CDR3 sequences, 20% to 25% of them detected only once. About 0.99% of the sample is in the top ten clones.

Only healthy Caucasian donors were included. Three pairs of female monozygotic twins, all aged about 18 to 30 years, made up the twin cohort. CD4+ and CD8+ T cell populations were isolated with positive isolation kits from Invitrogen. CDR1 and CDR2, per the germline V gene (reference sequence), are SGHKS and YYEKEE. V has 4 bases trimmed and J has 4 bases trimmed; junction bases matching no gene number 4. Counted from cysteine to phenylalanine, this CDR3 has 14 amino acids. CDR3 DNA is the only sequence kept; it has 42 bases, read in frame from the first base. What the work shows at the level of the full study, not this receptor alone: Abundant cord blood beta clonotypes carried fewer insertions; young adult naive repertoires showed a weaker similar trend, while memory repertoires showed none. Zero-insertion analyses could be partly confounded by invariant T cells such as MAIT and iNKT, although diverse VJ usage argued against such confounding for most clonotypes. Out-of-frame TCR alpha sharing in monozygotic twins was systematically underestimated by recombination models, whereas sharing between unrelated individuals was in agreement with the recombination models. Out-of-frame TCR alpha sequences shared between twins showed an excess of low generation-probability sequences compared with coincidental sharing between unrelated individuals. Because the same donors could not be followed over many years, conclusions were based on cross-sectional statistical analysis. Excess twin sharing in beta out-of-frame sequences was weaker because fewer shared sequences lowered the signal-to-noise ratio.

This clonotype was found a few times. Its antigen specificity is not known. No base-level quality is on record; no much larger clone is a single base apart. The same specimen was also included in a second study, on T cells expressing NK-cell markers. The second publication reports: In sorted CD3+CD56+NKG2C+, CD3+CD56+NKG2C- and CD3+CD56-NKG2C+ T-cell subsets from several donors, TCR beta-chain repertoires were profiled. Among the eight sequenced donors, seven were HCMV-seropositive and one was HCMV-seronegative. To restrict sorting to alphabetaTCR-expressing T cells, an anti-gammadeltaTCR antibody was added in several experiments. For more than 5 donors, the dominant CD3+CD56+NKG2C+ clonotypes were among the top 10 CD8+ clonotypes and accounted for roughly 1.0-7.5% of CD8+ T cells. Those dominant clonotypes were again the most abundant among CD3+CD56-NKG2C+ cells in a handful of donors, at about 25-65%. It remained unclear whether the expanded NKG2C-expressing T cell clones were specific for HCMV antigens. Randomly selected healthy volunteers, three men and five women, were used as the eight sequenced donors. HCMV serostatus was determined by detecting HCMV-specific IgG in serum with a commercial ELISA kit. MIGEC was used to demultiplex reads and group reads by UMI, and MiTCR was used to assemble and quantify clonotypes. To remove erroneous sequences, TCR cDNA sequences were retained only when supported by two or more reads. The tcR package was used for downstream repertoire analysis, and clonotypes were matched across fractions by CDR3 nucleotide sequence plus V segment. VDJmatch was used to annotate antigen specificity against VDJdb, with one amino acid substitution allowed in CDR3.

The sequencing input was CD4+ T cells sorted from blood. This chain is built from TRBV5-5 and TRBJ2-2, and TRBD1 aligns with 7 junction nucleotides. The TCR comes from a woman younger than 30 in good health. Here the CDR3 is given as CASSATGFTGELFF. The nucleotides read TGTGCCAGCAGCGCGACAGGGTTCACCGGGGAGCTGTTTTTT.